Sequencing of this T cell receptor beta chain was carried out in a study of cytomegalovirus exposure and HLA in healthy donors. Study-wide background: There were some 120 million unique TCR beta sequences, drawn from about 179 million T cells, in an earlier analysis.

The PCR had 60 Vbeta and 13 Jbeta primers. Using immunoSEQ multiplex PCR, the repertoire was profiled, and TCRdb retains in-frame clones only, with some absent. The sample includes some 110,000 clones, about four fifths of them seen just once. Worth noting for this clone: Its specificity is not known.

General study results and limits: Earlier analysis found most TCR beta V segments productive about 90% or about 30% of the time. One cluster of highly shared sequence variants probably arose as a sequencing artifact. In a later analysis, the majority of CMV-associated beta chains seemingly showed HLA restriction.

CDR1 is MDHEN and CDR2 is SYDVKM in the germline V gene. This CDR3 spans 17 amino acids. The ends were cut back, 5 bases at V and 1 base at J, with 19 bases in the middle. The chain links TRBV28 to TRBJ2-3, with D maybe TRBD2 (6 bases). The clonotype originates from a man aged 30 to 39 in good health and CMV-seropositive. Sequenced material: PBMCs. CDR3 amino acids: CASSPPGGGMGTDTQYF. CDR3 DNA sequence: TGTGCCAGCAGTCCGCCCGGTGGGGGGATGGGCACAGATACGCAGTATTTT.